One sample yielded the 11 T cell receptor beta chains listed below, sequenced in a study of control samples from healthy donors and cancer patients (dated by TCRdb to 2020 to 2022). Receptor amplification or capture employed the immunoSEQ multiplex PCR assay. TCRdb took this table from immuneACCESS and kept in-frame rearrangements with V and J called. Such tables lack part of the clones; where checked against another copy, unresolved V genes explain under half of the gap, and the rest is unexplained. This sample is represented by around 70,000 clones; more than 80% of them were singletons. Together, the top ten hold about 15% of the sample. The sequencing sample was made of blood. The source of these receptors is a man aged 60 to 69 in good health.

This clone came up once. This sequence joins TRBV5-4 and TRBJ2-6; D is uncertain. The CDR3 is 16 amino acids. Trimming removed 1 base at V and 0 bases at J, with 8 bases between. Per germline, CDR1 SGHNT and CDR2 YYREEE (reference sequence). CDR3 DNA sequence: TGTGCCAGCAGCTTGTTCTCCGGCTCTGGGGCCAACGTCCTGACTTTC. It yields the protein CASSLFSGSGANVLTF.

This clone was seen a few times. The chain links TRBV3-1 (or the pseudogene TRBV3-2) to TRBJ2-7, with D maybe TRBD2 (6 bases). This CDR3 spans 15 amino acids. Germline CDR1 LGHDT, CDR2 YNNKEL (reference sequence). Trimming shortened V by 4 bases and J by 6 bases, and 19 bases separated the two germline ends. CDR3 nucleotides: TGTGCCAGCAGCCCATCCGGGACTCCGTTAGGCGAGCAGTACTTC. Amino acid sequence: CASSPSGTPLGEQYF.

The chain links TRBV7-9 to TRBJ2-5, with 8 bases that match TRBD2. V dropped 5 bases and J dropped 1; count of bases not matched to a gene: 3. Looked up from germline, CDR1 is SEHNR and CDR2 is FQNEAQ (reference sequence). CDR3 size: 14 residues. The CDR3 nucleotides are TGTGCCAGCAGCCGTAGCGGGGCCCAAGAGACCCAGTACTTC. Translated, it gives CASSRSGAQETQYF.

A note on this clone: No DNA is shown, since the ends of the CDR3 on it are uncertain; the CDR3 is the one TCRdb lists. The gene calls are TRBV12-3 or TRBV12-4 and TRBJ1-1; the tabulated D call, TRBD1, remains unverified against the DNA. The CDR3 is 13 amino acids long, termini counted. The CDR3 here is CASSFLETGEAFF.

The CDR3: CASSPAGNTDTQYF. The CDR3 coding sequence is TGTGCCAGCTCACCGGCCGGAAACACAGATACGCAGTATTTT. The V call is TRBV18, the J call TRBJ2-3; D gene unclear. There are 14 residues in the CDR3. V shed 3 bases and J shed 2 bases, with 9 bases lying between them. CDR1 is KGHSH, CDR2 LQKENI, per germline.

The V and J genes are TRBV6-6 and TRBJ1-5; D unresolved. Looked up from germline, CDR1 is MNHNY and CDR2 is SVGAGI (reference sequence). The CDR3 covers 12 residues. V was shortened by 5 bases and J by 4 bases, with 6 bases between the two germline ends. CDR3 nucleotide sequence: TGTGCCAGCAGTGACGGGAATCAGCCCCAGCATTTT. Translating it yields CASSDGNQPQHF.

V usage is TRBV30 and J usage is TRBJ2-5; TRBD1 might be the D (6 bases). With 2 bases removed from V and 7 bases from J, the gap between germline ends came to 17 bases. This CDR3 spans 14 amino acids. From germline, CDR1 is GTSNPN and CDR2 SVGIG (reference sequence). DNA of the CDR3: TGTGCCTGGAGTCCAGGGGTTATTCGGGTGACCCAGTACTTC. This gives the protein CAWSPGVIRVTQYF.

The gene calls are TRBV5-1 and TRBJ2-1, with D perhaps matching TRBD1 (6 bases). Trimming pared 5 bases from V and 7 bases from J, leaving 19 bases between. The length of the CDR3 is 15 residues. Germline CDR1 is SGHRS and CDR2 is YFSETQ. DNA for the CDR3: TGCGCCAGCAGACATCAACAGGGCGTCCTGAATGAGCAGTTCTTC. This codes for CASRHQQGVLNEQFF. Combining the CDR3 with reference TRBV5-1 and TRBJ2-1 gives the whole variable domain KAGVTQTPRYLIKTRGQQVTLSCSPISGHRSVSWYQQTPGQGLQFLFEYFSETQRNKGNFPGRFSGRQFSNSRSEMNVSTLELGDSALYLCASRHQQGVLNEQFFGPGTRLTVL.

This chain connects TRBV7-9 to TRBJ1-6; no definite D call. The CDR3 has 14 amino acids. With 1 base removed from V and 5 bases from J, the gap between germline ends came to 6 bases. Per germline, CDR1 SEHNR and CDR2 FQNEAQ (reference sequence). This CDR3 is CASSLGLDNSPLHF. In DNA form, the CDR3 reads TGTGCCAGCAGCTTAGGCCTAGATAATTCACCCCTCCACTTT.

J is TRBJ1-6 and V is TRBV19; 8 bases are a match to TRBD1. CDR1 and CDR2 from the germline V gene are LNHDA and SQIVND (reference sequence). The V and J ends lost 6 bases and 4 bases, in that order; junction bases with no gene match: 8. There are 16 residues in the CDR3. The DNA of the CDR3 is TGTGCCAGTAGACCCGTGGACAGGGCTTATAATTCACCCCTCCACTTT. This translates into CASRPVDRAYNSPLHF.

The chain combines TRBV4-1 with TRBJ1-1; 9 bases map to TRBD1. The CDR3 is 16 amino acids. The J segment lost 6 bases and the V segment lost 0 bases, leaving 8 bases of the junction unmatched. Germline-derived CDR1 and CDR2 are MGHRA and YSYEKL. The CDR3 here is CASSQDTGTGSAEAFF. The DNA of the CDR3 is TGCGCCAGCAGCCAAGATACAGGGACAGGGTCCGCTGAAGCTTTCTTT.